This is a list of T cell receptor beta chains from one sample in a study of cytomegalovirus exposure and HLA in healthy donors. The table came from immunoSEQ multiplex PCR; TCRdb's copy has only in-frame clones and leaves some out. The sample contains 150,000 to 200,000 clones, about four fifths of which appear only once. Specimen: PBMCs. These TCRs come from a woman aged 18 to 35 in good health and CMV-seronegative. CDR3s include the opening cysteine and the closing phenylalanine or tryptophan. A D gene is named only where the DNA matches it firmly. Part of the rows lack a size; the others show once, few, many or a class for expanded clones.

>TRBV6-5|NA|NA|TRBJ1-1|11
TGTGCCAGCAGTTACGGCAGGGAAGCTTTCTTT
CASSYGREAFF
>TRBV27|NA|TRBD1|TRBJ1-1|17
TGTGCCAGTGGTGCCGACCTCCTCAGGGGGTCCAACCCTGAAGCTTTCTTT
CASGADLLRGSNPEAFF
>TRBV10-3|NA|TRBD1|TRBJ1-1|14
TGTGCCATCAGTGCGGGACAGGGGAACACTGAAGCTTTCTTT
CAISAGQGNTEAFF
>TRBV4-3|NA|TRBD2|TRBJ2-1|14
TGCGCCAGCAGCGACCGACCTGGCGGGAGGGAGCAGTTCTTC
CASSDRPGGREQFF
>TRBV2|NA|NA|TRBJ1-1|14
TGTGCCAGATACGAGTTGGACAAGGGCACTGAAGCTTTCTTT
CARYELDKGTEAFF
>TRBV19|NA|NA|TRBJ1-4|14
TGTGCCAGTAGCGCAGGGCAGGGTTATGAAAAACTGTTTTTT
CASSAGQGYEKLFF
>TRBV6-5|NA|TRBD2|TRBJ2-1|16
TGTGCCAGCAGTTCCCATAGCGGGAGCACCTACAATGAGCAGTTCTTC
CASSSHSGSTYNEQFF
>TRBV5-4|NA|NA|TRBJ1-5|15
TGTGCCAGCAGCTTCGGGGGGGGGAGCAATCAGCCCCAGCATTTT
CASSFGGGSNQPQHF
>TRBV29-1|NA|NA|TRBJ1-4|14
TGCAGCGTTGAAGGGCGGGCAACTAATGAAAAACTGTTTTTT
CSVEGRATNEKLFF
>TRBV6-5|once|NA|TRBJ2-7|11
TGTGCCAGCAGTAACGGGTACGAGCAGTACTTC
CASSNGYEQYF
>TRBV4-3|NA|TRBD2|TRBJ2-3|19
TGCGCCAGCAGCCCAGACAGGGTTCGGGGACTAGCAGCCCTCTGGACGCAGTATTTT
CASSPDRVRGLAALWTQYF
>TRBV29-1|NA|NA|TRBJ2-3|14
TGCAGCGTACGGACAGCCTCTAGCACAGATACGCAGTATTTT
CSVRTASSTDTQYF
>TRBV6-6|few|TRBD2|TRBJ2-1|15
TGTGCCAGCAGTAGTCCAGGCGGGAGTTGGAATGAGCAGTTCTTC
CASSSPGGSWNEQFF
>TRBV10-1|NA|TRBD1|TRBJ2-2|14
TGCGCCAGCAGCCCAGGGGGAAACACCGGGGAGCTGTTTTTT
CASSPGGNTGELFF
>TRBV7-2|once|NA|TRBJ2-1|15
TGTGCCAGCAGCGCTGCCGGGACTTTACTCAATGAGCAGTTCTTC
CASSAAGTLLNEQFF
>TRBV19|NA|NA|TRBJ2-6|14
TGTGCCAGTAAACAGGTCTCTGGGGCCAACGTCCTGACTTTC
CASKQVSGANVLTF